These 17 T cell receptor beta chains share one sample of origin, sequenced in a study of blood T cell repertoires in COVID-19. The data were produced by immunoSEQ multiplex PCR, yet TCRdb's version contains in-frame clones alone and is incomplete. This sample has 75,000 to 90,000 clones, with roughly 78% found just once. The sample consisted of peripheral blood. All receptors come from a man between 60 and 75 years old with COVID-19, enrolled during active disease.

The rearrangement links TRBV11-2 to TRBJ1-1; D perhaps matches TRBD1 (5 bases). Germline V gives CDR1 SGHAT, CDR2 FQNNGV. CDR3 size: 14 residues. Trimming removed 2 bases from V and 0 bases from J, with 7 bases in between. CDR3 in amino acids: CASSLQGLNTEAFF. The DNA for the CDR3 is TGTGCCAGCAGCTTACAGGGTCTGAACACTGAAGCTTTCTTT.

The CDR3 coding sequence is TGTGCCAGTTACCCCTCGACTAGGTGGACCGGGGAGCTGTTTTTT. Its protein is CASYPSTRWTGELFF. The chain couples TRBV19 to TRBJ2-2, with D perhaps TRBD2 (6 bases). The CDR3 sequence is 15 residues long. In germline, CDR1 is LNHDA, CDR2 SQIVND (reference sequence). V lost 8 bases and J 5 bases, leaving 18 bases between the germline ends.

The chain joins TRBV9 to TRBJ2-2; D is unclear. From germline, CDR1 is SGDLS and CDR2 YYNGEE. The length of the CDR3 is 13 residues. V gave up 0 bases and J gave up 4 bases, with 4 bases separating them. CDR3 coding DNA: TGTGCCAGCAGCGTAGTATTCACCGGGGAGCTGTTTTTT. This translates into CASSVVFTGELFF.

This clone was found once. The J gene is TRBJ1-5, the V gene TRBV2, with a weak D call TRBD1 (5 bases). The V end lost 3 bases, the J end lost 1 base, and 13 bases lay between the germline ends. The length of the CDR3 is 16 residues. Germline CDR1 SNHLY, CDR2 FYNNEI. The CDR3 nucleotides read TGTGCCAGCAGTGAGTATATGGGGCAGAGCAATCAGCCCCAGCATTTT. It is translated as CASSEYMGQSNQPQHF.

CDR3 in amino acids: CATRQRGIEQYF. DNA of the CDR3: TGTGCCACACGCCAGCGGGGGATCGAGCAGTACTTC. This chain joins TRBV10-3 and TRBJ2-7; 8 bases match TRBD2. CDR3 size: 12 residues. The germline gives CDR1 ENHRY, CDR2 SYGVKD. J lost 6 bases, V lost 10 bases, and 8 bases had no gene match.

A few counts support this clone. The chain is built from TRBV15 and TRBJ2-3; 7 bases are shared with TRBD2. The CDR3 consists of 15 residues. Per the germline V gene, CDR1 is LNHNV and CDR2 is YYDKDF (reference sequence). J lost 0 bases, V lost 0 bases, and 0 bases had no gene match. The CDR3 loop reads CATSREGGSTDTQYF. The CDR3 DNA is TGTGCCACCAGCAGAGAGGGGGGGAGCACAGATACGCAGTATTTT.

The genes are TRBV5-6 and TRBJ2-1, with D tentatively TRBD1 (5 bases). V lost 5 bases and J 8 bases, leaving 20 bases between the germline ends. Per the germline V gene, CDR1 is SGHDT and CDR2 is YYEEEE. The CDR3 is made up of 15 amino acids. CDR3 DNA sequence: TGTGCCAGCAGTTCGGGTTGGGTACAGGCCCATGAGCAGTTCTTC. Its protein is CASSSGWVQAHEQFF.

The chain uses TRBV6-5 and TRBJ1-6; D ambiguous. This CDR3 has 15 residues. Germline values: CDR1 MNHEY, CDR2 SVGAGI. V was cut by 2 bases and J by 0 bases, with 5 bases left in between. Here the CDR3 DNA reads TGTGCCAGCAGTTACGGCATCTCCTATAATTCACCCCTCCACTTT. Encoded protein: CASSYGISYNSPLHF.

J is TRBJ2-1 and V is TRBV2; 8 positions agree with TRBD2. The CDR3 spans 15 residues. The germline V gene encodes CDR1 SNHLY and CDR2 FYNNEI. V shed 4 bases and J 4 bases; nucleotides not matched to a gene: 6. CDR3 DNA sequence: TGTGCCAGCAGTGGACCGGGACTAGGGTACAATGAGCAGTTCTTC. Translation gives CASSGPGLGYNEQFF.

The genes are TRBV7-3 and TRBJ2-5; TRBD2 matches at 13 bases. The CDR3 loop spans 15 amino acids. The J segment lost 4 bases and the V segment lost 9 bases, leaving 8 bases of the junction unmatched. The germline V gene encodes CDR1 SGHTA and CDR2 FQGTGA. CDR3 DNA sequence: TGTGCCAGTGGGAGAGGGACTAGCGGGGTAGAGACCCAGTACTTC. Its translation: CASGRGTSGVETQYF. The complete variable domain, with remaining parts taken from reference TRBV7-3 and TRBJ2-5, reads GAGVSQTPSNKVTEKGKYVELRCDPISGHTALYWYRQSLGQGPEFLIYFQGTGAADDSGLPNDRFFAVRPEGSVSTLKIQRTERGDSAVYLCASGRGTSGVETQYFGPGTRLLVL.

The rearrangement uses TRBV5-1 and TRBJ2-3; possibly TRBD2 for D (5 bases). Looked up from germline, CDR1 is SGHRS and CDR2 is YFSETQ. V gave up 7 bases and J gave up 1 base, with 16 bases separating them. CDR3 length: 15 residues. CDR3 nucleotides: TGCGCCAGCGGCCAGGAGGATGGAGGCACAGATACGCAGTATTTT. It encodes CASGQEDGGTDTQYF.

V usage is TRBV6-1 and J usage is TRBJ1-4; 7 bases align to TRBD1. The V gene end was trimmed by 3 bases and the J gene end by 1 base; junction bases not matched to a gene: 8. The CDR3 is 17 residues long. Germline CDR1 and CDR2: MNHNS and SASEGT. Written as DNA, the CDR3 is TGTGCCAGCAGTGACCTCCAGGGGGGTAGAACTAATGAAAAACTGTTTTTT. It translates to CASSDLQGGRTNEKLFF.

The chain has TRBV11-2 and TRBJ2-6; tentative D call: TRBD2 (5 bases). There are 14 residues in the CDR3. V was pared by 4 bases and J by 4 bases, with 8 bases between. CDR1 is SGHAT, CDR2 FQNNGV, per germline. DNA for the CDR3: TGTGCCAGCAGCTCGGGGAAGGGGGCCAACGTCCTGACTTTC. Its translation is CASSSGKGANVLTF.

V and J are TRBV12-3 or TRBV12-4 and TRBJ1-1, with no clear D. V lost 3 bases to trimming and J lost 6 bases, with 11 bases between them. The CDR3 contains 13 residues. CDR3 sequence reads: CASSLKLRAEAFF. DNA for the CDR3: TGTGCCAGCAGTTTGAAACTGCGGGCTGAAGCTTTCTTT.

The V call is TRBV30, the J call TRBJ1-5; 12 nucleotides align to TRBD1. Trimming cost V 4 bases and J 2 bases; bases outside gene matches: 9. Germline-derived CDR1 and CDR2 are GTSNPN and SVGIG (reference sequence). This CDR3 comprises 17 residues. Here the CDR3 DNA reads TGTGCCTGGATTCCGGGACAGGGGGCGCTGGGCAATCAGCCCCAGCATTTT. Residues: CAWIPGQGALGNQPQHF.

This clone occurred once. The rearrangement links TRBV6-1 to TRBJ1-2; D unclear. Trimming cost V 3 bases and J 3 bases, with 8 bases left between them. CDR1 is MNHNS and CDR2 is SASEGT in the germline V gene. This CDR3 is 13 amino acids long. The CDR3 DNA is TGTGCCAGCAGTGAGGCAGGCTACTATGGCTACACCTTC. Residues: CASSEAGYYGYTF.

The chain combines TRBV19 with TRBJ2-3; weak D call: TRBD2 (7 bases). Germline loops: CDR1 LNHDA, CDR2 SQIVND (reference sequence). The CDR3 extends over 14 amino acids. V was pared by 4 bases and J by 1 base, with 9 bases between. CDR3 in DNA: TGTGCCAGTAGTAAAGGGGGGGGCACAGATACGCAGTATTTT. Amino acids: CASSKGGGTDTQYF.